This T cell receptor (beta chain) stems from a study of Ad26.COV2.S vaccination and SARS-CoV-2 variants. Study-wide context: By the intramuscular route, Ad26.COV2.S was given once, or twice 56 days apart. Study outcomes and limitations: Reportedly, spike-specific CD8+ and CD4+ T cell responses achieved substantial breadth once vaccination had taken place.

Treatment of the sample: roughly 20 received Ad26.COV2.S at low or high dose, single or two shots; several received placebo; per-sample allocation not given. Sampling occurred on day 63 after the first vaccine or placebo injection. The assay was immunoSEQ multiplex PCR, and TCRdb's table has in-frame clones only and misses some. The sample has roughly 680,000 clones; 80% to 90% are singletons. Trimming stripped 2 bases from V and 4 bases from J, with 9 bases between. The CDR3 runs to 15 residues. CDR1 MNHNS and CDR2 SASEGT come from the germline V gene. This clone was counted only a few times. Its antigen is not identified.

The sequence came from a person between 18 and 60 years old who received the Ad26.COV2.S COVID-19 vaccine or a placebo. The input for sequencing was peripheral blood, taken in a trial of Ad26.COV2.S vaccine versus placebo. This rearrangement joins TRBV6-1 to TRBJ2-6; D not certain. The CDR3 DNA follows: TGTGCCAGCAGTGAAAAGACGTCGGGGGCCAACGTCCTGACTTTC. It specifies CASSEKTSGANVLTF.